This paragraph covers one T cell receptor (beta chain) sequence. Its antigen is unidentified. The data derive from a study of shared clonotypes between healthy human individuals. For the study at large: A donor's plate count was three for CD4 naive and three for CD4 memory; CD8 naive had two and CD8 memory one.

Naive-designated CD8 cells lacked CD45RO, were positively enriched for CCR7, and omitted terminally differentiated effector memory CD45RA+ cells. The assay used deep level. Per the original methods: Filtering differed for immunoSEQ, which gave only junction sequences without quality scores. The repertoire was sequenced with immunoSEQ multiplex PCR; TCRdb's copy has only in-frame clones and lacks some. That table is the source of V, J and clone size, and D and trimming were worked out from the DNA. This table holds 2 million to 2.5 million clones, around 96% found once. Study findings and constraints: Naive subsets usually exceeded memory subsets in estimated richness.

V was pared by 4 bases and J by 4 bases, with 13 bases between. The CDR3 is 13 amino acids. Germline V gene lookup returns CDR1 GTSNPN and CDR2 SVGIG (reference sequence). The sequence came from a man aged 18 to 30 in good health. The chain joins TRBV30 to TRBJ1-2; D is perhaps TRBD1 (6 bases). The sequenced sample consisted of naive CD8+ T cells sorted from blood. The CDR3 DNA reads TGTGCCTGGAACGAGGACAGCTCCTATGGCTACACCTTC. Translation gives CAWNEDSSYGYTF.